The present T cell receptor beta chain was sequenced within a study of blood T cell repertoires in COVID-19. Study-level information: Material from acute and convalescent COVID-19 was sourced from the United States, Italy and Spain. From T cells, B-cell-depleted T cells, or PBMCs came the material, which was cDNA or gDNA.

Per the original data handling: Estimation of nucleated cell counts was performed using reference gene primer amplification. Assay: immunoSEQ multiplex PCR; the TCRdb copy retains only in-frame clones and omits some. V, J and clone size reflect that table, while D and trimming were determined from the DNA. The table includes about 140,000 clones, 75% to 85% detected once. Germline CDR1 and CDR2: MDHEN and SYDVKM. With V trimmed by 7 bases and J by 4 bases, 3 bases remained unmatched. The CDR3 loop spans 14 amino acids. This clone was seen a few times. The sample consisted of peripheral blood. The receptor was derived from a woman older than 75 with active or convalescent COVID-19. The chain combines TRBV28 with TRBJ1-6; 8 bases fit TRBD1. CDR3 sequence reads: CASTGTGYNSPLHF. CDR3 nucleotides: TGTGCCAGCACCGGGACAGGATATAATTCACCCCTCCACTTT.